The entry below describes one T cell receptor (beta chain). These data come from a study of blood T cell repertoires in COVID-19. Sequencing used immunoSEQ multiplex PCR; TCRdb keeps in-frame clones, though not all of them. Of more than 300,000 clones listed, roughly 89% are singletons. V was trimmed by 7 bases and J by 1 base, leaving 11 bases between them. The germline V gene has CDR1 LNHDA and CDR2 SQIVND (reference sequence). This CDR3 region has 14 residues. Sequenced sample: peripheral blood. The chain combines TRBV19 with TRBJ1-3; D possibly corresponds to TRBD1 (5 bases). The sequence was obtained from a woman between 35 and 50 years old with COVID-19, enrolled during active disease. The DNA for the CDR3 is TGTGCCAGTAAGGCAGGGACTTCTGGAAACACCATATATTTT. Amino acid sequence: CASKAGTSGNTIYF. The complete variable domain, with remaining parts taken from reference TRBV19 and TRBJ1-3, reads DGGITQSPKYLFRKEGQNVTLSCEQNLNHDAMYWYRQDPGQGLRLIYYSQIVNDFQKGDIAEGYSVSREKKESFPLTVTSAQKNPTAFYLCASKAGTSGNTIYFGEGSWLTVV.